The 2 T cell receptor beta chains below come from one sample, sequenced in a study of blood T cell repertoires in COVID-19. Method: immunoSEQ multiplex PCR; TCRdb's copy keeps in-frame clones and lacks some. The repertoire holds more than 200,000 clones, 83% seen once, with 2.5% in the top ten. What was sequenced was peripheral blood. The source of these receptors is a woman in her thirties or forties with active or convalescent COVID-19.

The chain carries TRBV7-3 and TRBJ2-2, with a possible D match to TRBD1 (5 bases). The V and J ends lost 8 bases and 2 bases respectively, with 9 bases between them. Germline V lookup: CDR1 SGHTA, CDR2 FQGTGA. The CDR3 has 13 residues. CDR3 DNA sequence: TGTGCCAGCCACGACAGAAACACCGGGGAGCTGTTTTTT. This translates into CASHDRNTGELFF.

The chain links TRBV27 to TRBJ2-5; 12 positions match TRBD1. The CDR3 is made up of 16 amino acids. V trimming: 5 bases; J trimming: 5 bases; junction bases outside the gene matches: 9. Germline values: CDR1 MNHEY, CDR2 SMNVEV (reference sequence). The CDR3 DNA follows: TGTGCCAGCAGTGCCACCGGGACAGGGGGCGCGGAGACCCAGTACTTC. Its translation: CASSATGTGGAETQYF.